The rows below give T cell receptor beta chains drawn from one sample of a study of molecular identifiers for immune sequencing clone quantification. In TCRdb, the PCR reads were re-called with MiXCR into one record per CDR3 protein. The sample has over 600,000 distinct CDR3 sequences, just under 20% seen once; the top ten hold 0.85% to 0.9%. What was sequenced was naive CD8+ T cells from blood, with Jurkat cell RNA spiked in. Receptor source: a human donor in good health. Some libraries in this study had Jurkat cell RNA spiked in. CDR3s include the opening cysteine and the closing phenylalanine or tryptophan. The order of the fields is clone size, D gene, V gene, J gene, CDR3 DNA, CDR3 protein. The D gene is left open where the match is weak. Size is omitted from some rows. Given values are once, few, many or a class for expanded clones.

abundance: NA
d_gene: NA
v_gene: TRBV7-9
j_gene: TRBJ2-1
CDR3nt: TGTGCCAGCAGCCAGGCGGCAGGGGACAATGAGCAGTTCTTC
CDR3aa: CASSQAAGDNEQFF

abundance: many
d_gene: TRBD2
v_gene: TRBV28
j_gene: TRBJ2-7
CDR3nt: TGTGCCAGCAGTCCTCCCGGGGAGGGGAGCTCCTACGAGCAGTACTTC
CDR3aa: CASSPPGEGSSYEQYF

abundance: many
d_gene: NA
v_gene: TRBV7-6
j_gene: TRBJ2-3
CDR3nt: TGTGCCAGCAGCTCCCCCGCGGAAAGCACAGATACGCAGTATTTT
CDR3aa: CASSSPAESTDTQYF

abundance: NA
d_gene: TRBD2
v_gene: TRBV6-2/TRBV6-3
j_gene: TRBJ2-5
CDR3nt: TGTGCCAGCCGTTCACGGACTAGCCCAGAGACCCAGTACTTC
CDR3aa: CASRSRTSPETQYF

abundance: many
d_gene: NA
v_gene: TRBV27
j_gene: TRBJ1-2
CDR3nt: TGTGCCAGCAGTTCCGAATTGGAGGGGGACTATGGCTACACCTTC
CDR3aa: CASSSELEGDYGYTF

abundance: few
d_gene: TRBD1
v_gene: TRBV3-1
j_gene: TRBJ2-2
CDR3nt: TGTGCCAGCAGCCCGGGACAGGGGCTATCCGGGGAGCTGTTTTTT
CDR3aa: CASSPGQGLSGELFF

abundance: many
d_gene: NA
v_gene: TRBV7-6
j_gene: TRBJ1-6
CDR3nt: TGTGCCAGCAGCCAGACAGGCGCTAATTCACCCCTCCACTTT
CDR3aa: CASSQTGANSPLHF

abundance: NA
d_gene: NA
v_gene: TRBV11-2
j_gene: TRBJ2-1
CDR3nt: TGTGCCAGCAGTTCAGGGGCCTTGTTCTTC
CDR3aa: CASSSGALFF

abundance: many
d_gene: NA
v_gene: TRBV10-3
j_gene: TRBJ1-1
CDR3nt: TGTGCCATCAGTGATGGGGGTAGGGTCACTGAAGCTTTCTTT
CDR3aa: CAISDGGRVTEAFF

abundance: many
d_gene: TRBD2
v_gene: TRBV7-2
j_gene: TRBJ2-1
CDR3nt: TGTGCCAGCAGCTTAGGTCGGCTAGCGGGAGAGTGGTTGAGGAATAGTGAGCAGTTCTTC
CDR3aa: CASSLGRLAGEWLRNSEQFF

abundance: NA
d_gene: NA
v_gene: TRBV7-9
j_gene: TRBJ2-7
CDR3nt: TGTGCCAGCAGCTTAGTGGCAGGGATAAACGGGCAGTACTTC
CDR3aa: CASSLVAGINGQYF

abundance: many
d_gene: NA
v_gene: TRBV2
j_gene: TRBJ2-7
CDR3nt: TGTGCCAGCAGTGCAGGGGCCCCCGAGGAGCAGTACTTC
CDR3aa: CASSAGAPEEQYF

abundance: many
d_gene: TRBD1
v_gene: TRBV18
j_gene: TRBJ1-5
CDR3nt: TGTGCCAGCTCACAAGACAGGGAGCCTTATAGCAATCAGCCCCAGCATTTT
CDR3aa: CASSQDREPYSNQPQHF

abundance: many
d_gene: NA
v_gene: TRBV4-1
j_gene: TRBJ2-3
CDR3nt: TGCGCCAGCAGCCAGGACTACCCAAGCACAGATACGCAGTATTTT
CDR3aa: CASSQDYPSTDTQYF

abundance: NA
d_gene: TRBD1
v_gene: TRBV30
j_gene: TRBJ1-1
CDR3nt: TGTGCCTGGGGGACAGGCGATAACACTGAAGCTTTCTTC
CDR3aa: CAWGTGDNTEAFF

abundance: many
d_gene: TRBD1
v_gene: TRBV19
j_gene: TRBJ2-5
CDR3nt: TGTGCCAGTGAGGGGACAGAAGAGACCCAGTACTTC
CDR3aa: CASEGTEETQYF

abundance: few
d_gene: NA
v_gene: TRBV5-1
j_gene: TRBJ2-7
CDR3nt: TGCGCCAGCAGCCTTGGGATCGGCAGCTCCTACGAGCAGTACTTC
CDR3aa: CASSLGIGSSYEQYF

abundance: NA
d_gene: TRBD2
v_gene: TRBV3-1
j_gene: TRBJ2-5
CDR3nt: TGTGCCAGCAGCCAAGAGGAACTAGCGGCTCAAGAGACCCAGTACTTC
CDR3aa: CASSQEELAAQETQYF

abundance: many
d_gene: NA
v_gene: TRBV30
j_gene: TRBJ2-7
CDR3nt: TGTGCCTGGAGTACTACTCCTCGAGGGGAGCAGTACTTC
CDR3aa: CAWSTTPRGEQYF

abundance: many
d_gene: TRBD1
v_gene: TRBV7-9
j_gene: TRBJ1-1
CDR3nt: TGTGCCAGCTTCATTTCGACAGGGTTTACTGGAGAAGCTTTCTTT
CDR3aa: CASFISTGFTGEAFF

abundance: many
d_gene: NA
v_gene: TRBV29-1
j_gene: TRBJ2-7
CDR3nt: TGCAGCGTTGTTGGTCCGGGTTCCTACGAGCAGTACTTC
CDR3aa: CSVVGPGSYEQYF

abundance: many
d_gene: TRBD2
v_gene: TRBV7-6
j_gene: TRBJ2-7
CDR3nt: TGTGCCAGCAGCTCCCTGACTAGCGGGAACTCCTACGAGCAGTACTTC
CDR3aa: CASSSLTSGNSYEQYF

abundance: NA
d_gene: NA
v_gene: TRBV5-5
j_gene: TRBJ2-3
CDR3nt: TGTGCCAGCAGCCCAGTTGGGCCCGGACAGAAATATACAGATACGCAGTATTTT
CDR3aa: CASSPVGPGQKYTDTQYF

abundance: NA
d_gene: NA
v_gene: TRBV7-9
j_gene: TRBJ1-1
CDR3nt: TGTGCCAGCGGCTCCGGGGGGACTGAAGCTTTCTTT
CDR3aa: CASGSGGTEAFF

abundance: few
d_gene: TRBD2
v_gene: TRBV4-3
j_gene: TRBJ2-7
CDR3nt: TGCGCCAGCAGCCCTATAGCGGGGGTCTACGAGCAGTACTTC
CDR3aa: CASSPIAGVYEQYF

abundance: many
d_gene: NA
v_gene: TRBV7-9
j_gene: TRBJ1-2
CDR3nt: TGTGCCAGCAGCTTATTAGGGTCGTCTAACTATGGCTACACCTTC
CDR3aa: CASSLLGSSNYGYTF

abundance: many
d_gene: NA
v_gene: TRBV5-8
j_gene: TRBJ1-4
CDR3nt: TGTGCCAGCAGCTTGACCAGGTCGGTTCCGTCAAAACTGTTTTTT
CDR3aa: CASSLTRSVPSKLFF

abundance: many
d_gene: NA
v_gene: TRBV7-9
j_gene: TRBJ1-1
CDR3nt: TGTGCCAGCAGTCGGGACTTTGGAGGTACTGAAGCTTTCTTT
CDR3aa: CASSRDFGGTEAFF

abundance: few
d_gene: NA
v_gene: TRBV4-1
j_gene: TRBJ1-2
CDR3nt: TGCGCCAGCAGCCAAGAGGACGATATACCTGCTAACTATGGCTACACCTTC
CDR3aa: CASSQEDDIPANYGYTF

abundance: many
d_gene: TRBD2
v_gene: TRBV25-1
j_gene: TRBJ2-7
CDR3nt: TGTGCCAGCAGTGTTTCGGGGCTAGCGGGGGGACGGCGGTACTTC
CDR3aa: CASSVSGLAGGRRYF

abundance: few
d_gene: NA
v_gene: TRBV20-1
j_gene: TRBJ2-7
CDR3nt: TGCAGTGCTAGAGAAGGACAGTACTCCTACGAGCAGTACTTC
CDR3aa: CSAREGQYSYEQYF

abundance: NA
d_gene: NA
v_gene: TRBV7-2
j_gene: TRBJ1-4
CDR3nt: TGTGCCAGCAGCTTAGCCGGGGGGGGGGCTTCTAATGAAAAACTGTTTTTT
CDR3aa: CASSLAGGGASNEKLFF

abundance: few
d_gene: NA
v_gene: TRBV6-2/TRBV6-3
j_gene: TRBJ2-3
CDR3nt: TGTGCCAGCAGTTACCCTAGCGAGTGGGAGAGGGAAGGTAGCACAGATACGCAGTATTTT
CDR3aa: CASSYPSEWEREGSTDTQYF

abundance: many
d_gene: NA
v_gene: TRBV20-1
j_gene: TRBJ2-7
CDR3nt: TGCAGTGCTAGAGACTCGGAAGCCTACGAGCAGTACTTC
CDR3aa: CSARDSEAYEQYF

abundance: many
d_gene: NA
v_gene: TRBV27
j_gene: TRBJ1-1
CDR3nt: TGTGCCAGCATGCTGAACCCTGAAGCTTTCTTT
CDR3aa: CASMLNPEAFF

abundance: many
d_gene: TRBD1
v_gene: TRBV12-3/TRBV12-4
j_gene: TRBJ2-2
CDR3nt: TGTGCCAGCATCCAGGAATACAGGGGATCTTTAGGGGAGCTGTTTTTT
CDR3aa: CASIQEYRGSLGELFF

abundance: NA
d_gene: TRBD1
v_gene: TRBV3-1
j_gene: TRBJ2-7
CDR3nt: TGTGCCCGCAGTCCCGGGACAGGGGGCTACGAGCAGTACTTC
CDR3aa: CARSPGTGGYEQYF

abundance: NA
d_gene: NA
v_gene: TRBV27
j_gene: TRBJ2-7
CDR3nt: TGTGCCAGCAGTTGGCGTCAGGGCTACAAGCAGTACTTC
CDR3aa: CASSWRQGYKQYF

abundance: NA
d_gene: NA
v_gene: TRBV6-5
j_gene: TRBJ2-6
CDR3nt: TGTGCCAGCAGTTTCATTGACAACACTAGGGCCAACGTCCTGACTTTC
CDR3aa: CASSFIDNTRANVLTF

abundance: many
d_gene: NA
v_gene: TRBV11-1
j_gene: TRBJ2-7
CDR3nt: TGTGCCAGCAGCTTATGGCAGGGAAGTAACTACGAGCAGTACTTC
CDR3aa: CASSLWQGSNYEQYF

abundance: many
d_gene: NA
v_gene: TRBV27
j_gene: TRBJ2-3
CDR3nt: TGTGCCAGCAATCCCGGGACTGAGGCAGATACGCAGTATTTT
CDR3aa: CASNPGTEADTQYF

abundance: many
d_gene: NA
v_gene: TRBV20-1
j_gene: TRBJ2-7
CDR3nt: TGCAGTGCTAGGATGACTACCCCCTACTACGAGCAGTACTTC
CDR3aa: CSARMTTPYYEQYF

abundance: many
d_gene: NA
v_gene: TRBV18
j_gene: TRBJ2-5
CDR3nt: TGTGCCAGCTCACCGGGGCCTGGGACGGTAAAAGAGACCCAGTACTTC
CDR3aa: CASSPGPGTVKETQYF

abundance: many
d_gene: TRBD2
v_gene: TRBV3-1
j_gene: TRBJ2-3
CDR3nt: TGTGCCAGCAGCGCCCAACCGGGACTAGCGGACACAGATACGCAGTATTTT
CDR3aa: CASSAQPGLADTDTQYF

abundance: NA
d_gene: NA
v_gene: TRBV9
j_gene: TRBJ2-5
CDR3nt: TGTGCCAGCAGCGTAGCGGGGACTTCTCAGGAGACCCAGTACTTC
CDR3aa: CASSVAGTSQETQYF

abundance: many
d_gene: NA
v_gene: TRBV6-2/TRBV6-3
j_gene: TRBJ2-3
CDR3nt: TGTGCCAGCAGTTACGGCACGGGGATGGCCACAGATACGCAGTATTTT
CDR3aa: CASSYGTGMATDTQYF

abundance: NA
d_gene: TRBD1
v_gene: TRBV7-9
j_gene: TRBJ2-7
CDR3nt: TGTGCCAGCAGCTTACCCCTGGGACAGAACTACGAGCAGTACTTC
CDR3aa: CASSLPLGQNYEQYF

abundance: NA
d_gene: NA
v_gene: TRBV9
j_gene: TRBJ1-1
CDR3nt: TGTGCCGGCAGCGTAGTCCGAACCGGCCAGGGGTCGAACACTGAAGCTTTCTTT
CDR3aa: CAGSVVRTGQGSNTEAFF

abundance: many
d_gene: TRBD1
v_gene: TRBV4-1
j_gene: TRBJ1-5
CDR3nt: TGCGCCAGCAGCCAAGGGACAGGGAATCAGCCCCAGCATTTT
CDR3aa: CASSQGTGNQPQHF

abundance: few
d_gene: NA
v_gene: TRBV5-5
j_gene: TRBJ2-5
CDR3nt: TGTGCCAGCAGCTGGCCGGGGGCCATGGTAAACCAAGAGACCCAGTACTTC
CDR3aa: CASSWPGAMVNQETQYF

abundance: NA
d_gene: NA
v_gene: TRBV12-3/TRBV12-4
j_gene: TRBJ1-5
CDR3nt: TGTGCCAGCAGCCCAAGCGCAGGGGCCATTAGCAATCAGCCCCAGCATTTT
CDR3aa: CASSPSAGAISNQPQHF